These 22 T cell receptor beta chains came from one sample sequenced in a study of neurological immune-mediated disorders. TCRdb processed the 5' RACE reads anew with MiXCR; each CDR3 protein has one entry. The repertoire holds roughly 71,000 distinct CDR3 sequences, with about 4% as singletons. The sequenced material came from PBMCs. The receptors were gathered from a man aged 30 to 45 with multiple sclerosis.

This clonotype has at least ten counts. The CDR3 nucleotides read TGCGCCAGCAGCTTGGGGTTAGTAACAGGGATGGAGACCCAGTACTTC. It is translated as CASSLGLVTGMETQYF. The genes are TRBV5-1 and TRBJ2-5; D perhaps matches TRBD1 (6 bases). V was trimmed by 0 bases and J by 5 bases, leaving 17 bases between them. This CDR3 region has 16 residues. The V gene's germline CDR1 is SGHRS and CDR2 YFSETQ.

This clonotype has at least ten counts. The chain joins TRBV20-1 to TRBJ1-2; D call uncertain. Germline V CDR1 and CDR2: DFQATT, SNEGSKA (reference sequence). The V gene lost 0 bases and the J gene lost 0 bases, with 11 bases spanning the gap. The CDR3 sequence is 15 residues long. The CDR3 loop reads CSAREVRGANYGYTF. CDR3 nucleotides: TGCAGTGCTAGAGAAGTCCGGGGTGCTAACTATGGCTACACCTTC.

In its sample, this clonotype was seen many times. This rearrangement joins TRBV10-3 to TRBJ2-1, with 8 bases lining up with TRBD2. Trimming at V came to 2 bases and at J to 8 bases, leaving 5 bases not matched to a gene. CDR1 and CDR2 from the germline V gene are ENHRY and SYGVKD. The CDR3 runs to 14 residues. The DNA for the CDR3 is TGTGCCATCAGTGAGCGGGGGGGCAATCATGAGCAGTTCTTC. This sequence encodes CAISERGGNHEQFF.

This clonotype was recorded many times. V is TRBV20-1 and J is TRBJ2-1, with 12 bases matching TRBD2. The germline V gene has CDR1 DFQATT and CDR2 SNEGSKA (reference sequence). The length of the CDR3 is 16 residues. With V trimmed by 0 bases and J by 7 bases, 7 bases remained unmatched. CDR3 residues: CSARDLTSGGWNEQFF. For the CDR3, the DNA is TGCAGTGCTAGAGATCTCACTAGCGGGGGGTGGAATGAGCAGTTCTTC.

This clonotype came up many times. This chain links TRBV5-6 with TRBJ1-1; maybe TRBD1 (5 bases). The germline gives CDR1 SGHDT, CDR2 YYEEEE. V was shortened by 1 base and J by 0 bases, with 13 bases between the two germline ends. The CDR3 is 16 residues long. CDR3 nucleotide sequence: TGTGCCAGCAGCTTGCGCGGTGGGGGGATGAACACTGAAGCTTTCTTT. It translates to CASSLRGGGMNTEAFF.

In its sample, this clonotype was seen many times. V usage is TRBV7-6 and J usage is TRBJ2-2; D is unclear. There are 14 residues in the CDR3. Per germline, CDR1 SGHVS and CDR2 FNYEAQ. V lost 2 bases and J 5 bases, leaving 9 bases between the germline ends. The CDR3 DNA reads TGTGCCAGCAGCTTATTGGGTCCGACCGGGGAGCTGTTTTTT. Protein product: CASSLLGPTGELFF.

This clonotype was recorded many times. J is TRBJ2-7 and V is TRBV20-1; 7 bases are shared with TRBD1. The CDR3 is 12 amino acids. The germline gives CDR1 DFQATT, CDR2 SNEGSKA (reference sequence). Trimming at V came to 6 bases and at J to 3 bases, leaving 5 bases not matched to a gene. CDR3 in amino acids: CSAQTGIYEQYF. The CDR3, as DNA: TGCAGTGCCCAGACAGGGATCTACGAGCAGTACTTC.

The table lists this clonotype with many counts. This sequence joins TRBV7-2 and TRBJ1-1; D is perhaps TRBD1 (5 bases). This CDR3 has 14 amino acids. Per the germline V gene, CDR1 is SGHTA and CDR2 is FQGNSA. V was trimmed by 4 bases and J by 1 base, leaving 10 bases between them. CDR3 coding DNA: TGTGCCAGCAGCTCACGACAGAGGAACACTGAAGCTTTCTTT. It is translated as CASSSRQRNTEAFF.

The rearrangement links TRBV6-1 to TRBJ2-3; weak D call: TRBD1 (7 bases). The V gene's germline CDR1 is MNHNS and CDR2 SASEGT. V was trimmed by 6 bases and J by 4 bases, leaving 20 bases between them. The CDR3 length is 16 residues. The CDR3 sequence: CASSLPAAGTADTQYF. Written as DNA, the CDR3 is TGTGCCAGCAGCCTCCCGGCGGCGGGGACAGCAGATACGCAGTATTTT.

In its sample, this clonotype was seen many times. This chain connects TRBV5-1 to TRBJ2-2; 7 positions match TRBD2. The CDR3 has 15 amino acids. With V trimmed by 0 bases and J by 6 bases, 5 bases remained unmatched. Germline V CDR1 and CDR2: SGHRS, YFSETQ. The CDR3 loop reads CASSLGGTIAGELFF. CDR3 nucleotide sequence: TGCGCCAGCAGCTTGGGCGGGACTATCGCCGGGGAGCTGTTTTTT.

Points on this clonotype: A single base separates this from a much larger clone, so it may be a read error. The chain has TRBV27 and TRBJ1-6; D gene ambiguous. CDR3 size: 12 residues. Germline-derived CDR1 and CDR2 are MNHEY and SMNVEV (reference sequence). The V end was cut by 2 bases, the J end by 7 bases, with 3 bases between. The CDR3 here is CASSLKNSPLHF. The CDR3 bases are TGTGCCAGCAGTTTAAAGAATTCACCCCTCCACTTT.

This clonotype was counted at least ten times. The gene calls are TRBV7-2 and TRBJ2-1, with TRBD1 as a possible D gene (5 bases). The V gene lost 1 base and the J gene lost 4 bases, with 17 bases spanning the gap. The length of the CDR3 is 17 residues. Germline loops: CDR1 SGHTA, CDR2 FQGNSA. The CDR3 protein is CASSLVVRLGAYNEQFF. CDR3 in DNA: TGTGCCAGCAGCTTAGTTGTCCGACTTGGGGCGTACAATGAGCAGTTCTTC.

The sample holds many counts of this clonotype. The chain links TRBV9 to TRBJ2-2, with D uncertain. V was pared by 6 bases and J by 4 bases, with 10 bases between. Per germline, CDR1 SGDLS and CDR2 YYNGEE. The CDR3 extends over 13 amino acids. The CDR3 coding sequence is TGTGCCAGCACTACCGTGAGCACCGGGGAGCTGTTTTTT. This codes for CASTTVSTGELFF.

This clonotype was seen many times. The chain's CDR3 is CASSDRADNQPQHF. The CDR3 DNA reads as TGTGCCAGCAGTGACAGGGCAGACAATCAGCCCCAGCATTTT. The gene calls are TRBV27 and TRBJ1-5; 7 nucleotides agree with TRBD1. CDR3 length: 14 amino acids. The J segment lost 3 bases and the V segment lost 5 bases, leaving 4 bases of the junction unmatched. Germline V CDR1 and CDR2: MNHEY, SMNVEV (reference sequence).

This clonotype occurred once. This CDR3 is missing its conserved last phenylalanine or tryptophan, likely due to a read error. The V call is TRBV5-1, the J call TRBJ2-6; TRBD1 might be the D (7 bases). This CDR3 spans 18 amino acids. CDR1 is SGHRS and CDR2 is YFSETQ in the germline V gene. The V gene lost 2 bases and the J gene lost 0 bases, with 15 bases spanning the gap. The CDR3, as DNA: TGCGCCAGCAGCTTTAAAGGAGGGGGCCTCTCTGGGGCCAACGTCCTGACTAAC. Translated, it gives CASSFKGGGLSGANVLTN.

This clonotype was seen ten or more times. The gene calls are TRBV9 and TRBJ2-3, with no clear D. The CDR3 contains 13 residues. Germline V gene lookup returns CDR1 SGDLS and CDR2 YYNGEE. Trimming cost V 0 bases and J 4 bases, with 6 bases left between them. The CDR3 spells CASSVGGADTQYF. The CDR3 DNA follows: TGTGCCAGCAGCGTAGGTGGGGCAGATACGCAGTATTTT.

This clonotype was seen only a few times. V and J are TRBV7-2 and TRBJ2-1, with D perhaps matching TRBD2 (6 bases). V lost 1 base, J lost 6 bases, and 7 bases lay in between. This CDR3 has 13 amino acids. CDR1 and CDR2 from the germline V gene are SGHTA and FQGNSA. For the CDR3, the DNA is TGTGCCAGCAGCTTAGGGACTATCAATGAGCAGTTCTTC. Encoded protein: CASSLGTINEQFF.

This clonotype was recorded at least ten times. The rearrangement uses TRBV20-1 and TRBJ1-4, with D hard to call. This CDR3 has 13 amino acids. Germline assignment: CDR1 DFQATT and CDR2 SNEGSKA (reference sequence). V gave up 6 bases and J gave up 7 bases, with 15 bases separating them. CDR3 nucleotide sequence: TGCAGTGCCATCGGAACAAACAGTGAAAAACTGTTTTTT. Protein: CSAIGTNSEKLFF.

This clonotype was observed a few times. The V call is TRBV4-3, the J call TRBJ2-3; tentatively, D is TRBD1 (6 bases). Trimming took 2 bases from V and 2 from J, leaving 17 bases between them. CDR1 is LGHNA and CDR2 is YSLEER in the germline V gene. This CDR3 spans 17 amino acids. The CDR3 protein is CASSQSRTAAFTDTQYF. CDR3 sequence (DNA): TGCGCCAGCAGCCAAAGTCGGACAGCCGCCTTCACAGATACGCAGTATTTT.

Ten or more counts support this clonotype. CDR3 nucleotide sequence: TGCGCCAGCAGCCAGTCGGGGACAGGGTTATCCGAAGCTTTCTTT. Protein sequence: CASSQSGTGLSEAFF. The genes are TRBV5-1 and TRBJ1-1; 9 nucleotides match TRBD1. Germline V gives CDR1 SGHRS, CDR2 YFSETQ. The V gene end was trimmed by 4 bases and the J gene end by 8 bases; junction bases not matched to a gene: 12. This CDR3 has 15 amino acids.

This clonotype showed up many times. The V call is TRBV6-2 or TRBV6-3, the J call TRBJ1-5; D possibly corresponds to TRBD1 (5 bases). CDR3 length: 15 residues. Per the germline V gene, CDR1 is MNHEY and CDR2 is SVGEGT. V dropped 3 bases and J dropped 7 bases, with 16 bases sitting between them. The CDR3 coding sequence is TGTGCCAGCAGTTATACCCCCAGGGTCTACCAGCCCCAGCATTTT. Encoded protein: CASSYTPRVYQPQHF.

This clonotype was found many times. The chain joins TRBV20-1 to TRBJ2-1; D ambiguous. The V gene lost 0 bases and the J gene lost 6 bases, with 12 bases spanning the gap. This CDR3 comprises 14 residues. The germline V gene has CDR1 DFQATT and CDR2 SNEGSKA (reference sequence). DNA for the CDR3: TGCAGTGCTAGAGATCCCGGGCAGTCCAATGAGCAGTTCTTC. Protein sequence: CSARDPGQSNEQFF.